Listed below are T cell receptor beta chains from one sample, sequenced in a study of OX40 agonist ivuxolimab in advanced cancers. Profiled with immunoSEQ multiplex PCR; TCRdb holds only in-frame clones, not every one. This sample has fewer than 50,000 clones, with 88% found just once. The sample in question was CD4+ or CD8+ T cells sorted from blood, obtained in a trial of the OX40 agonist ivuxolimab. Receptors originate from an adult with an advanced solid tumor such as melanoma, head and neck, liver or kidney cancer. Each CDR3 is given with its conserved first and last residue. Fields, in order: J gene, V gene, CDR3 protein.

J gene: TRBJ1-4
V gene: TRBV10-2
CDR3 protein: CASRQGLREKLFF

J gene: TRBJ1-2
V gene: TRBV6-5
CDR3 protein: CASSYSFTGTGYGYTF

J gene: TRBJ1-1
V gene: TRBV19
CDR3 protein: CASSINWGRSTEAFF

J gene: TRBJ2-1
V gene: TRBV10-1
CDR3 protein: CASSGISGGQHEQFF

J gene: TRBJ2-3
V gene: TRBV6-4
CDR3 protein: CASSDGTGGTDTQYF

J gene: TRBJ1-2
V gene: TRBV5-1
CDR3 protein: CASSLAENYGYTF

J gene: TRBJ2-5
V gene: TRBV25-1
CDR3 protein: CASIAGGETQYF

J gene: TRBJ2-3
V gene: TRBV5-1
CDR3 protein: CASSPTSYGTDTQYF

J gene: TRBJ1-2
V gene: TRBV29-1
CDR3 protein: CSVTTGTNYGYTF

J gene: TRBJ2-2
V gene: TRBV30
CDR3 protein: CAWSLGGTPTGELFF

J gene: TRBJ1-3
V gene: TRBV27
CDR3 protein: CASSPGTSGGNTIYF

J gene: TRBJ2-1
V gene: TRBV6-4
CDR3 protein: CASSPSGEYNEQFF

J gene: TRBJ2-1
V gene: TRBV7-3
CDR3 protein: CASSQDSYNEQFF

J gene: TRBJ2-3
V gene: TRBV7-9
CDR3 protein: CASSLLAGGETDTQYF

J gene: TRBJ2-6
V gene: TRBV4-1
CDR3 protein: CATRAVGGANVLTF

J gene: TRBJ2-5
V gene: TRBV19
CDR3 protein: CASRSRQGRSRETQYF